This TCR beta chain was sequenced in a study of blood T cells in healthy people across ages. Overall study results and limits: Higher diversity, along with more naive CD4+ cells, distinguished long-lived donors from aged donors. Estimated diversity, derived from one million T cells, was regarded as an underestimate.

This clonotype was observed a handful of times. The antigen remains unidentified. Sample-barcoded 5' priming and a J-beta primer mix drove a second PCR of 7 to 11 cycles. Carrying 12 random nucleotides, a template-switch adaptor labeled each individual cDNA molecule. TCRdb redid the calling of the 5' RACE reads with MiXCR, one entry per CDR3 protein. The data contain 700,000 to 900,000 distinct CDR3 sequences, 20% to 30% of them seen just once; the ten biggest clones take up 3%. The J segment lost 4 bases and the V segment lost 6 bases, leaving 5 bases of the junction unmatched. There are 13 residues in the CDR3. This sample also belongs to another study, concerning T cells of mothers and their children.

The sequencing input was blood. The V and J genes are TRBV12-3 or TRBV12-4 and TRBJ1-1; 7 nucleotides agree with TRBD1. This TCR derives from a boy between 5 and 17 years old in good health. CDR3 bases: TGTGCCAGCAGCCAGGGGGTAGTCACTGAAGCTTTCTTT. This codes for CASSQGVVTEAFF.